These 29 T cell receptor beta chains came from one sample sequenced in a study of cytomegalovirus exposure and HLA in healthy donors. PCR was performed using 60 Vbeta and 13 Jbeta primers. Only in-frame clones appear in the TCRdb table, and some are missing; sequencing was by immunoSEQ multiplex PCR. The table includes some 82,000 clones, 65% to 85% detected once. Sequenced: PBMCs. These receptor sequences come from a woman in her forties or fifties in good health and CMV-seronegative.

The chain joins TRBV18 to TRBJ1-5; 8 positions match TRBD1. The CDR3 loop spans 14 amino acids. Germline assignment: CDR1 KGHSH and CDR2 LQKENI. The V gene end was trimmed by 4 bases and the J gene end by 2 bases; junction bases not matched to a gene: 1. DNA of the CDR3: TGTGCCAGCTCACAGACAGGGGGCAATCAGCCCCAGCATTTT. It specifies CASSQTGGNQPQHF.

This clone has a handful of counts. The J gene is TRBJ2-3, the V gene TRBV10-3, with 10 bases identical to TRBD2. The CDR3 totals 16 residues. CDR1 and CDR2 from the germline V gene are ENHRY and SYGVKD. V dropped 2 bases and J dropped 5; count of bases not matched to a gene: 7. CDR3 in amino acids: CAISEASGGAGDTQYF. The CDR3 region has the DNA TGTGCCATCAGTGAGGCTAGCGGGGGAGCGGGAGATACGCAGTATTTT.

The chain recombines TRBV5-1 with TRBJ1-1; D uncertain. Germline loops: CDR1 SGHRS, CDR2 YFSETQ. This CDR3 has 13 amino acids. V was cut by 7 bases and J by 0 bases, with 10 bases left in between. The DNA for the CDR3 is TGCGCCAGCTACCCGGGGATGAACACTGAAGCTTTCTTT. This sequence encodes CASYPGMNTEAFF.

The chain couples TRBV6-4 to TRBJ2-5; D call uncertain. V dropped 2 bases and J dropped 1 base, with 11 bases sitting between them. The CDR3 length is 15 residues. Germline lookup yields CDR1 MRHNA and CDR2 SNTAGT. The CDR3 DNA is TGTGCCAGCAGTGACAGGAACACAGTCCAAGAGACCCAGTACTTC. Translated, it gives CASSDRNTVQETQYF.

The chain couples TRBV7-8 to TRBJ2-2; the match to TRBD1 covers 8 bases. The germline V gene encodes CDR1 SGHVS and CDR2 FQNEAQ. The length of the CDR3 is 14 residues. Trimming took 1 base from V and 5 from J; bases not matched to a gene: 0. The CDR3 protein is CASSLGQGTGELFF. The CDR3 bases are TGTGCCAGCAGCTTAGGACAGGGGACCGGGGAGCTGTTTTTT. Based on the CDR3 plus reference TRBV7-8 and TRBJ2-2, the full variable domain is GAGVSQSPRYKVAKRGQDVALRCDPISGHVSLFWYQQALGQGPEFLTYFQNEAQLDKSGLPSDRFFAERPEGSVSTLKIQRTQQEDSAVYLCASSLGQGTGELFFGEGSRLTVL.

This CDR3 is CASSERTSGRSYEQYF. The CDR3 DNA reads as TGTGCCAGCAGCGAGCGGACTAGCGGGAGATCCTACGAGCAGTACTTC. V is TRBV7-8 and J is TRBJ2-5; 13 positions agree with TRBD2. With the DNA end fitting TRBJ2-7 better, the J assignment may be wrong. Germline CDR1 is SGHVS and CDR2 is FQNEAQ. The CDR3 is 16 residues long.

The J gene is TRBJ2-2, the V gene TRBV27; TRBD2 agrees at 10 bases. V was pared by 8 bases and J by 7 bases, with 10 bases of the junction left unmatched. The CDR3 has 15 amino acids. CDR1 is MNHEY and CDR2 is SMNVEV in the germline V gene (reference sequence). CDR3 sequence (DNA): TGTGCCAGCTGCGTCAGCGGGGGGGCGGGCGGGGAGCTGTTTTTT. This encodes CASCVSGGAGGELFF.

The chain employs TRBV5-4 and TRBJ1-1; the match to TRBD1 covers 7 bases. The CDR3 is made up of 13 amino acids. The ends lost 3 bases at V and 4 bases at J; junction bases unmatched: 3. Germline V gene lookup returns CDR1 SGHNT and CDR2 YYREEE (reference sequence). The CDR3 bases are TGTGCCAGCAGCTCGGGACAGAGCACTGAAGCTTTCTTT. Amino acid sequence: CASSSGQSTEAFF.

This clone is a singleton in its sample. CDR3 nucleotide sequence: TGTGCCACCAGCAGAGGGGACACTCGTAGCAATCAGCCCCAGCATTTT. It codes for CATSRGDTRSNQPQHF. V gene TRBV15 combines with J gene TRBJ1-5; tentative D call: TRBD1 (6 bases). The CDR3 extends over 16 amino acids. In germline, CDR1 is LNHNV, CDR2 YYDKDF (reference sequence). The V end was cut by 1 base, the J end by 0 bases, with 10 bases between.

This chain uses TRBV10-2 with TRBJ2-3; 11 bases are a match to TRBD1. CDR1 and CDR2 (germline): WSHSY, SAAADI. V was clipped by 6 bases and J by 5 bases; unmatched bases: 7. CDR3 length equals 15 residues. The CDR3 sequence is CASRKGQGGGDTQYF. The CDR3 DNA reads as TGCGCCAGCAGGAAGGGACAGGGGGGAGGAGATACGCAGTATTTT.

The table lists this clone with a few counts. The rearrangement uses TRBV5-6 and TRBJ1-3; D gene uncertain. V lost 0 bases to trimming and J lost 0 bases, with 10 bases between them. There are 16 residues in the CDR3. Looked up from germline, CDR1 is SGHDT and CDR2 is YYEEEE. CDR3 nucleotides: TGTGCCAGCAGCTTGGCCCCCCCAGTCTCTGGAAACACCATATATTTT. Translating it yields CASSLAPPVSGNTIYF.

The V gene is TRBV14, the J gene TRBJ2-7, with D maybe TRBD2 (6 bases). Germline CDR1 SGHDN, CDR2 FVKESK. This CDR3 region has 14 residues. V was clipped by 4 bases and J by 0 bases, with 10 bases between them. This chain's CDR3 is CASSPIGSSYEQYV. The DNA for the CDR3 is TGTGCCAGCAGCCCAATCGGGAGCTCCTACGAGCAGTACGTC.

Remarks on this clone: A read error may produce the germline difference seen at one junction end. The chain recombines TRBV6-6 with TRBJ1-1; tentatively, D is TRBD1 (5 bases). The CDR3 is 13 amino acids. CDR1 and CDR2 (germline): MNHNY, SVGAGI (reference sequence). In nucleotides, the CDR3 is TGTGCCAGCAGTCCTAGACAGAACACTGAAGCTCTCTTT. Translated: CASSPRQNTEALF.

This clone was recorded once. The genes are TRBV5-1 and TRBJ1-2; D gene ambiguous. Germline CDR1 is SGHRS and CDR2 is YFSETQ. The V end lost 0 bases, the J end lost 8 bases, and 17 bases lay between the germline ends. The CDR3 loop spans 15 amino acids. The CDR3 loop is CASSLAPTSTWGYTF. In DNA form, the CDR3 reads TGCGCCAGCAGCTTGGCCCCGACCTCGACTTGGGGCTACACCTTC.

The chain has TRBV15 and TRBJ2-2; possibly TRBD1 for D (5 bases). Per the germline V gene, CDR1 is LNHNV and CDR2 is YYDKDF (reference sequence). The CDR3 runs to 16 residues. Trimming removed 6 bases from V and 1 base from J, with 15 bases in between. CDR3 sequence: CATSFLPGQNTGELFF. The CDR3 nucleotides read TGTGCCACCAGTTTCCTCCCCGGACAGAACACCGGGGAGCTGTTTTTT.

This chain uses TRBV5-1 with TRBJ2-7, with D perhaps TRBD2 (5 bases). Germline CDR1 is SGHRS and CDR2 is YFSETQ. The CDR3 is made up of 14 amino acids. The V and J ends lost 0 bases and 5 bases respectively, with 12 bases between them. In DNA, the CDR3 is TGCGCCAGCAGCTTGGCCGGGTCCGGGAACGAGCAGTACTTC. As protein: CASSLAGSGNEQYF.

This chain connects TRBV5-1 to TRBJ2-7; D uncertain. The CDR3 runs to 14 residues. Trimming removed 0 bases from V and 2 bases from J, with 9 bases in between. CDR1 and CDR2 (germline): SGHRS, YFSETQ. Here the CDR3 reads CASSLVAETYEQYF. CDR3 coding DNA: TGCGCCAGCAGCTTGGTCGCAGAAACCTACGAGCAGTACTTC.

This clone was seen more than once but under ten times. J is TRBJ2-1 and V is TRBV5-8; no clear D gene. V was pared by 4 bases and J by 0 bases, with 11 bases between. Germline V gives CDR1 SGHTS, CDR2 YDEGEE. The CDR3 runs 15 residues. The CDR3 sequence is CASSKTVSSYNEQFF. CDR3 DNA sequence: TGTGCCAGCAGCAAGACTGTCAGCTCCTACAATGAGCAGTTCTTC.

This clone was seen once. The V gene is TRBV2, the J gene TRBJ2-7; TRBD1 aligns across 7 bases. Germline loops: CDR1 SNHLY, CDR2 FYNNEI. The CDR3 length is 19 residues. The V segment lost 2 bases and the J segment 0 bases; nucleotides outside the gene matches: 16. The CDR3: CASSEREYRGPRFSYEQYF. The CDR3 nucleotides read TGTGCCAGCAGTGAACGAGAGTACAGGGGCCCTCGTTTCTCCTACGAGCAGTACTTC.

The CDR3 reads CASSLVYRGYSYNEQFF. The DNA for the CDR3 is TGCGCCAGCAGCTTGGTTTATAGGGGTTACTCCTACAATGAGCAGTTCTTC. The chain links TRBV5-1 to TRBJ2-1; possibly TRBD1 for D (5 bases). Per the germline V gene, CDR1 is SGHRS and CDR2 is YFSETQ. The V and J ends lost 0 bases and 0 bases respectively, with 13 bases between them. CDR3 size: 17 residues. Using reference TRBV5-1 and TRBJ2-1 for the parts outside the CDR3, the full variable domain is KAGVTQTPRYLIKTRGQQVTLSCSPISGHRSVSWYQQTPGQGLQFLFEYFSETQRNKGNFPGRFSGRQFSNSRSEMNVSTLELGDSALYLCASSLVYRGYSYNEQFFGPGTRLTVL.

The chain combines TRBV2 with TRBJ2-5, with D perhaps matching TRBD2 (7 bases). This CDR3 spans 15 amino acids. V was shortened by 7 bases and J by 3 bases, with 18 bases between the two germline ends. Per the germline V gene, CDR1 is SNHLY and CDR2 is FYNNEI. Here the CDR3 DNA reads TGTGCCAGCACTCTCCTAGCGGCAGGGGAAGAGACCCAGTACTTC. Its translation: CASTLLAAGEETQYF.

V usage is TRBV4-1 and J usage is TRBJ2-1; D is perhaps TRBD2 (5 bases). The length of the CDR3 is 16 residues. Germline CDR1 and CDR2: MGHRA and YSYEKL. With 1 base removed from V and 6 bases from J, the gap between germline ends came to 16 bases. This chain's CDR3 is CASSQVESGGLNEQFF. In nucleotides, the CDR3 is TGCGCCAGCAGCCAAGTCGAAAGCGGTGGGCTCAATGAGCAGTTCTTC.

The rearrangement uses TRBV27 and TRBJ1-5; TRBD1 might be the D (5 bases). The germline V and J ends were trimmed by 6 bases and 1 base, with 7 bases remaining between them. This CDR3 spans 13 amino acids. Looked up from germline, CDR1 is MNHEY and CDR2 is SMNVEV (reference sequence). The CDR3 here is CASRQESNQPQHF. The CDR3 DNA sequence: TGTGCCAGCAGACAGGAGAGCAATCAGCCCCAGCATTTT.

The CDR3 DNA reads as TGTGCCTCCAACCCACAGCGGGGGGTTAATGAGCAGTTCTTC. Amino acids: CASNPQRGVNEQFF. The chain is built from TRBV30 and TRBJ2-1; 9 nucleotides align to TRBD2. The germline CDR1 and CDR2 sequences are GTSNPN and SVGIG (reference sequence). Trimming cost V 7 bases and J 7 bases; bases outside gene matches: 11. This CDR3 region has 14 residues.

This clone is a singleton in its sample. This chain connects TRBV7-6 to TRBJ1-2; D might be TRBD1 (6 bases). Germline CDR1 is SGHVS and CDR2 is FNYEAQ. There are 16 residues in the CDR3. Trimming shortened V by 1 base and J by 6 bases, and 18 bases separated the two germline ends. The CDR3 loop reads CASSLEAARGRHGYTF. The CDR3 DNA reads TGTGCCAGCAGCTTAGAGGCGGCCAGGGGTCGACATGGCTACACCTTC.

CDR3 loop: CASSRGGSYNEQFF. Here the CDR3 DNA reads TGCGCCAGCAGCAGGGGGGGCTCCTACAATGAGCAGTTCTTC. The chain has TRBV5-1 and TRBJ2-1; a weak D match, TRBD2 (7 bases). V lost 4 bases to trimming and J lost 0 bases, with 8 bases between them. The CDR3 has 14 amino acids. Germline V CDR1 and CDR2: SGHRS, YFSETQ.

This rearrangement joins TRBV5-7 to TRBJ1-1; weak D call: TRBD1 (6 bases). TRBV5-7 falls under the ORF class, with uncertain function. The CDR3 runs to 14 residues. V was trimmed by 3 bases and J by 0 bases, leaving 9 bases between them. CDR3 sequence reads: CASSSDRMNTEAFF. CDR3 DNA: TGTGCCAGCAGCTCTGACAGGATGAACACTGAAGCTTTCTTT.

The chain has TRBV9 and TRBJ2-7; tentative D call: TRBD1 (5 bases). Between the trimmed V and J ends, which lost 2 bases and 3 bases, there was a span of 18 bases. From germline, CDR1 is SGDLS and CDR2 YYNGEE. The CDR3 sequence is 16 residues long. The CDR3 reads CASSVDARSTDYEQYF. CDR3 coding DNA: TGTGCCAGCAGCGTCGATGCGAGATCGACAGACTACGAGCAGTACTTC.

The chain couples TRBV10-3 to TRBJ2-1, with TRBD2 matching 8 bases. The CDR3 sequence is 14 residues long. V was clipped by 3 bases and J by 3 bases; unmatched bases: 1. Per the germline V gene, CDR1 is ENHRY and CDR2 is SYGVKD. CDR3 in DNA: TGTGCCATCAGTGATGGGACTAGCTACAATGAGCAGTTCTTC. It codes for CAISDGTSYNEQFF.